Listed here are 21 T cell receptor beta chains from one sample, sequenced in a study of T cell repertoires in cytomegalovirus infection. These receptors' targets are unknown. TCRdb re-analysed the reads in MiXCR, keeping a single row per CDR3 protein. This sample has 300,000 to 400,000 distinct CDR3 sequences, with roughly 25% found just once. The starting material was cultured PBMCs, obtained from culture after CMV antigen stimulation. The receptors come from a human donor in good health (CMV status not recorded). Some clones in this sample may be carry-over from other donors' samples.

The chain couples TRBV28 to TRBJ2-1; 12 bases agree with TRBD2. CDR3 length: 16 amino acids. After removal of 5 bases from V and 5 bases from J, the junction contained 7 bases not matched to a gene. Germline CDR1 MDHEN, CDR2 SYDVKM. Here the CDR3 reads CASSPHLAGGHNEQFF. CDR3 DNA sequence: TGTGCCAGCAGTCCCCATCTAGCGGGAGGGCACAATGAGCAGTTCTTC.

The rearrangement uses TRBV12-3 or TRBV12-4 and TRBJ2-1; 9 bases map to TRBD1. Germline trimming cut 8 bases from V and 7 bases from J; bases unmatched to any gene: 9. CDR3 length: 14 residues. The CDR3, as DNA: TGTGCCAGCGGCCGGGACAGGGTTCATAATGAGCAGTTCTTC. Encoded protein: CASGRDRVHNEQFF.

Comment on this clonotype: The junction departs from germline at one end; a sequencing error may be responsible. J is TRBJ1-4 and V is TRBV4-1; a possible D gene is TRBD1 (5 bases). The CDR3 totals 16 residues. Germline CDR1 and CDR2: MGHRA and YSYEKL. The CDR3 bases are TGCGCCAGCAGCCAAGACGGGAGGGGCGGGGGAGAAAAGCTGTTTTTT. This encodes CASSQDGRGGGEKLFF.

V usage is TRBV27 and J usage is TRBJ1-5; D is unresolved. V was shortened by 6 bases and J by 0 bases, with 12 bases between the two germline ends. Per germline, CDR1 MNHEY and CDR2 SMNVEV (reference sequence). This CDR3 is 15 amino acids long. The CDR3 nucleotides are TGTGCCAGCAGCGGACGGTGGGGTAGCAATCAGCCCCAGCATTTT. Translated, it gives CASSGRWGSNQPQHF.

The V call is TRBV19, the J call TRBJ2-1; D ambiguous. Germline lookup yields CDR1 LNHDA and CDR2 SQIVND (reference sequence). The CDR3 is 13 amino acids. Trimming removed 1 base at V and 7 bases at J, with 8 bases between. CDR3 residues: CASSIVVRNEQFF. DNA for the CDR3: TGTGCCAGTAGTATAGTAGTGAGGAATGAGCAGTTCTTC.

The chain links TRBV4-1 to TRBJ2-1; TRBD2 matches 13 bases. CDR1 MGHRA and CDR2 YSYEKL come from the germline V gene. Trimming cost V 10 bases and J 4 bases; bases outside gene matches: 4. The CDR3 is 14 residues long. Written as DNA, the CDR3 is TGCGCCACAACGGGACTAGCGGGATACAATGAGCAGTTCTTC. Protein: CATTGLAGYNEQFF.

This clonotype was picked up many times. CDR3 protein: CASSFAGESTDTQYF. CDR3 sequence (DNA): TGTGCCAGCAGCTTTGCGGGAGAATCCACAGATACGCAGTATTTT. The chain combines TRBV7-3 with TRBJ2-3, with 7 nucleotides matching TRBD2. After removal of 3 bases from V and 2 bases from J, the junction contained 5 bases not matched to a gene. Germline loops: CDR1 SGHTA, CDR2 FQGTGA. CDR3 size: 15 residues.

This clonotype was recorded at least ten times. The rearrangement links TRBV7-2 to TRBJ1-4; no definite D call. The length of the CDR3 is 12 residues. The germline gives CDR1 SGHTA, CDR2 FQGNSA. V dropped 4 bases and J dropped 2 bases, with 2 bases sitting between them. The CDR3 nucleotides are TGTGCCAGCAGCTCGACTAATGAAAAACTGTTTTTT. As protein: CASSSTNEKLFF.

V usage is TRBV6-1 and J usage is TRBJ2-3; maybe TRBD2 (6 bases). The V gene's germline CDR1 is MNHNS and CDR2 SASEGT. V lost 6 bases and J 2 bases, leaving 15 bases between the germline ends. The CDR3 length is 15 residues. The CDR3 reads CASSPAGSPTDTQYF. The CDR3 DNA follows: TGTGCCAGCAGCCCCGCGGGGAGTCCCACAGATACGCAGTATTTT.

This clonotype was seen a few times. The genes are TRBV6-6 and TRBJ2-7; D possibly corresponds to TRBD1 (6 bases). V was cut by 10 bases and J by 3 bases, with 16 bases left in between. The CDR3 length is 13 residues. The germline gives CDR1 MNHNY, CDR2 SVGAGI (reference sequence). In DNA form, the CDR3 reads TGTGCCACCTCAAGACAGGAGCTCTACGAGCAGTACGTC. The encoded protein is CATSRQELYEQYV.

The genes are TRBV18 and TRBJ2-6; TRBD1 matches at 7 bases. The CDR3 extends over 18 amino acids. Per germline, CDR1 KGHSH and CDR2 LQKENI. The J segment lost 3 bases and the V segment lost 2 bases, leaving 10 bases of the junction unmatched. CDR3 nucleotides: TGTGCCAGCTCACCATTTTACAGGGGATCGAGTGGGGCCAACGTCCTGACTTTC. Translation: CASSPFYRGSSGANVLTF.

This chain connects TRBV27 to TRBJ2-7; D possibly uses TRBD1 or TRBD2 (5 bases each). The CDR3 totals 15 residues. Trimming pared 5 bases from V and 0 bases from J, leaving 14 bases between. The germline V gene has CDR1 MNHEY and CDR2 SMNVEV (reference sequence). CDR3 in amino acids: CASSAAGTSSYEQYF. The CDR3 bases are TGTGCCAGCAGTGCCGCAGGGACCAGCTCCTACGAGCAGTACTTC.

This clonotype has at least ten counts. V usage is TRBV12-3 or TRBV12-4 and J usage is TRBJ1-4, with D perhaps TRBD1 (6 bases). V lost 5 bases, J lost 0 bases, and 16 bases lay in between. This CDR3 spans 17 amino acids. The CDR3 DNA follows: TGTGCCAGCAGTACCCCGCGGGGGGCGGCAACTAATGAAAAACTGTTTTTT. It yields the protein CASSTPRGAATNEKLFF.

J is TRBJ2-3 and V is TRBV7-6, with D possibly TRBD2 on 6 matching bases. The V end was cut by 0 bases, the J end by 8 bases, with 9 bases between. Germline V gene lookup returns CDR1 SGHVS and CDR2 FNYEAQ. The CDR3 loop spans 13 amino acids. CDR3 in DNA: TGTGCCAGCAGCTTAGCGGGAGGTTCTACGCAGTATTTT. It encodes CASSLAGGSTQYF.

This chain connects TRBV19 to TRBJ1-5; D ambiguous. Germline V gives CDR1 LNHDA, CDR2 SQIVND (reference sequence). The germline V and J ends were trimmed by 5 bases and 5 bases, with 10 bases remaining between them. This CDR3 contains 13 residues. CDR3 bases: TGTGCCAGTAGTTCCATGGAACATCAGCCCCAGCATTTT. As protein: CASSSMEHQPQHF.

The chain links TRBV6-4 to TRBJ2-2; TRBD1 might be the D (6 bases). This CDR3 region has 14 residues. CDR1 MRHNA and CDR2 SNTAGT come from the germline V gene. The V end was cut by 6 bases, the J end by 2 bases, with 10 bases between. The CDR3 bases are TGTGCCAGCAGAACCGGGACAAACACCGGGGAGCTGTTTTTT. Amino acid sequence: CASRTGTNTGELFF.

The CDR3 nucleotides read TGTGCCAGCAGCTTAGACTTGCTCCCCCCCTCTCAGCAGTACTTC. It codes for CASSLDLLPPSQQYF. This chain links TRBV7-6 with TRBJ2-7; no firm D call. Trimming stripped 1 base from V and 8 bases from J, with 18 bases between. The CDR3 sequence is 15 residues long. Looked up from germline, CDR1 is SGHVS and CDR2 is FNYEAQ.

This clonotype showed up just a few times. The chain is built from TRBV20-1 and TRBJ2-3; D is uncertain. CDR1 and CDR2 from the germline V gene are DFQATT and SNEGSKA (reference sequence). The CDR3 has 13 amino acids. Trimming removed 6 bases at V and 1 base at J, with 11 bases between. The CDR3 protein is CSAVELGTDTQYF. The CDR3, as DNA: TGCAGTGCCGTTGAGCTAGGCACAGATACGCAGTATTTT.

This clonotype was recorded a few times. In nucleotides, the CDR3 is TGTGCCAGCAGCTCAACACTTAGCGGGAGGTTTTCCTACAATGAGCAGTTCTTC. Translating gives CASSSTLSGRFSYNEQFF. V is TRBV11-1 and J is TRBJ2-1; TRBD2 agrees at 10 bases. V lost 4 bases to trimming and J lost 1 base; unmatched junction nucleotides: 10. Germline V gives CDR1 SGHAT, CDR2 FQDESV (reference sequence). The CDR3 contains 18 residues.

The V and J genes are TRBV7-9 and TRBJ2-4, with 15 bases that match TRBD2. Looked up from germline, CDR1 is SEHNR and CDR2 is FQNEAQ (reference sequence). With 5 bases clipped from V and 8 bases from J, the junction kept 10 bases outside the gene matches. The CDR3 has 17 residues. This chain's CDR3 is CASSLGTSGRWQDIQYF. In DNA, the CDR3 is TGTGCCAGCAGCCTGGGGACTAGCGGGAGGTGGCAAGACATTCAGTACTTC.

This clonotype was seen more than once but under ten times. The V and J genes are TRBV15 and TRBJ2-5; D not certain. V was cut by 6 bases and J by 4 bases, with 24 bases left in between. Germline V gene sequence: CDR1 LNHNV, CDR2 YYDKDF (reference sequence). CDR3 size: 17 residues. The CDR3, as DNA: TGTGCCACCAGTACCCGACCTGCGCGAAGGACGGGAGAGACCCAGTACTTC. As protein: CATSTRPARRTGETQYF.